This T cell receptor (beta chain) was documented in a study of T cell clusters in autoimmune cytopenias. This CDR3 comprises 12 residues. Germline lookup yields CDR1 SQVTM and CDR2 ANQGSEA. Some 38,000 genome equivalents of blood DNA were amplified for TRB. Multiplex touch-down PCR amplified TRB using TRB-A and TRB-B pools in one tube. Reprocessing the multiplex PCR reads, TCRdb reports a single entry for every CDR3 protein and omits DNA. The table gives 4,000 to 6,000 distinct CDR3 sequences; the top ten clones make up just under 55% of it. This clonotype is called medium-sized (0.01 to 0.1%) based on its frequency. These data were also reused for a study on T cell repertoires in aging, cancer and after chemotherapy.

This clonotype was obtained from a human donor with chronic lymphocytic leukemia. The donor label of this sample is uncertain. V and J are TRBV29-1 and TRBJ1-1; the TRBD1 assignment by TCRdb is unverifiable without DNA. The specimen was peripheral blood. The CDR3 reads CSAGHTNTEAFF.